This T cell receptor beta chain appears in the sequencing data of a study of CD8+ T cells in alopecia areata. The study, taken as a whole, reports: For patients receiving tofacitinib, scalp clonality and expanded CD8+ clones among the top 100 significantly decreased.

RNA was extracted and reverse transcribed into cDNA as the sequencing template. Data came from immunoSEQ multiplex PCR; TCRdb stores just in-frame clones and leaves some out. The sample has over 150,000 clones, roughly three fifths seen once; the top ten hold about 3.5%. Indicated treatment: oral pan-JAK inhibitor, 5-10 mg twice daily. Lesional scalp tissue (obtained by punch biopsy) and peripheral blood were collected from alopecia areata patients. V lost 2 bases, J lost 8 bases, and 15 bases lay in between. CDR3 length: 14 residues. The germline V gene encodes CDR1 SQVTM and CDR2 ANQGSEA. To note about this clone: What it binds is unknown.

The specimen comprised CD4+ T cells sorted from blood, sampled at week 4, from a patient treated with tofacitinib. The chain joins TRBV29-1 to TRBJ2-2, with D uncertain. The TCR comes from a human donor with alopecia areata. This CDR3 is CSVENPPIGGELFF. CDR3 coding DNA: TGCAGCGTTGAAAATCCCCCTATAGGTGGGGAGCTGTTTTTT.